The 17 T cell receptor beta chains reported below all come from one sample, sequenced in a study of T cell responses to AZD1222 COVID-19 vaccine. Libraries were prepared by immunoSEQ multiplex PCR; TCRdb keeps only in-frame clonotypes and omits some of them. The sample includes roughly 100,000 clones, about 81% of them seen just once. The sample in question was peripheral blood, obtained 28 days after the second AZD1222 dose. The receptors were sampled from an adult who received the AZD1222 COVID-19 vaccine.

The rearrangement joins TRBV21-1 to TRBJ1-5. TRBV21-1 is flagged as a pseudogene. There are 14 residues in the CDR3. The CDR3 sequence is CASSKDGGDQPQHF. CDR3 bases: TGTGCCAGCAGCAAAGATGGAGGGGATCAGCCCCAGCATTTT.

The chain links TRBV12-3 or TRBV12-4 to TRBJ2-5; TRBD1 might be the D (5 bases). Trimming shortened V by 8 bases and J by 1 base, and 11 bases separated the two germline ends. The CDR3 has 13 residues. In DNA form, the CDR3 reads TGTGCCAGCGCAGGGTCGGGCCAAGAGACCCAGTACTTC. Translation: CASAGSGQETQYF.

The rearrangement uses TRBV9 and TRBJ1-6, with D uncertain. Germline values: CDR1 SGDLS, CDR2 YYNGEE. The ends were cut back, 0 bases at V and 3 bases at J, with 7 bases in the middle. This CDR3 is built from 15 residues. As DNA, the CDR3 is TGTGCCAGCAGCGTAGAGGCCGTCTATAATTCACCCCTCCACTTT. This codes for CASSVEAVYNSPLHF.

The V call is TRBV18, the J call TRBJ1-5, with D unresolved. There are 16 residues in the CDR3. The germline gives CDR1 KGHSH, CDR2 LQKENI. V shed 2 bases and J shed 8 bases, with 19 bases lying between them. The CDR3 loop is CASSPEQALAEEPQHF. For the CDR3, the DNA is TGTGCCAGCTCACCAGAGCAAGCCCTGGCAGAGGAGCCCCAGCATTTT.

The chain combines TRBV29-1 with TRBJ2-5, with a possible D match to TRBD2 (6 bases). This CDR3 is built from 16 residues. Germline V gene data show CDR1 as SQVTM and CDR2 as ANQGSEA. V gave up 4 bases and J gave up 5 bases, with 23 bases separating them. CDR3 protein: CSVGGLGASFSETQYF. CDR3 DNA sequence: TGCAGCGTTGGGGGACTCGGGGCTAGCTTCTCCGAGACCCAGTACTTC.

The chain links TRBV4-2 to TRBJ2-7; D is undetermined. There are 15 residues in the CDR3. CDR1 LGHNA and CDR2 YNFKEQ come from the germline V gene. The V gene lost 0 bases and the J gene lost 0 bases, with 9 bases spanning the gap. In nucleotides, the CDR3 is TGTGCCAGCAGCCAAGATGACGCTAGCTCCTACGAGCAGTACTTC. Its protein product is CASSQDDASSYEQYF.

This sequence joins TRBV6-1 and TRBJ2-7, with 9 bases aligning to TRBD2. The CDR3 covers 16 residues. V lost 0 bases and J lost 12; bases outside the gene matches: 15. Germline V gene lookup returns CDR1 MNHNS and CDR2 SASEGT. CDR3 in DNA: TGTGCCAGCAGTGAAGCTATTATTAGCGGGAGACGTAAAGGGTACTTC. Its protein is CASSEAIISGRRKGYF.

This sequence joins TRBV5-1 and TRBJ2-1, with 12 bases aligning to TRBD1. J lost 5 bases, V lost 0 bases, and 6 bases had no gene match. Germline V gene data show CDR1 as SGHRS and CDR2 as YFSETQ. The CDR3 length is 17 residues. The CDR3: CASSLGAGTGGHNEQFF. The CDR3 DNA reads TGCGCCAGCAGCTTGGGCGCCGGGACAGGGGGCCACAATGAGCAGTTCTTC.

This rearrangement joins TRBV6-5 to TRBJ1-2, with D perhaps matching TRBD1 (6 bases). The CDR3 contains 11 residues. V was cut by 7 bases and J by 7 bases, with 10 bases left in between. The germline CDR1 and CDR2 sequences are MNHEY and SVGAGI. The CDR3 sequence: CASISGAGYTF. The CDR3 region has the DNA TGTGCCAGCATTTCAGGGGCTGGCTACACCTTC.

The gene calls are TRBV25-1 and TRBJ1-5; D is unresolved. There are 12 residues in the CDR3. V gave up 7 bases and J gave up 2 bases, with 6 bases separating them. Per the germline V gene, CDR1 is MGHDK and CDR2 is SYGVNS. CDR3 in amino acids: CASTSGNQPQHF. CDR3 bases: TGTGCCAGCACCTCGGGCAATCAGCCCCAGCATTTT. Full variable domain (missing parts from reference TRBV25-1 and TRBJ1-5): EADIYQTPRYLVIGTGKKITLECSQTMGHDKMYWYQQDPGMELHLIHYSYGVNSTEKGDLSSESTVSRIRTEHFPLTLESARPSHTSQYLCASTSGNQPQHFGDGTRLSIL.

This rearrangement joins TRBV25-1 to TRBJ2-5; D might be TRBD1 or TRBD2, each matching 5 bases. CDR1 is MGHDK and CDR2 is SYGVNS in the germline V gene. V gave up 5 bases and J gave up 2 bases, with 18 bases separating them. The CDR3 totals 16 residues. The CDR3 nucleotides read TGTGCCAGCAGTTTAGGTCTTGGGGGACCGCAAGAGACCCAGTACTTC. This translates into CASSLGLGGPQETQYF.

Only a few counts were recorded for this clone. The chain uses TRBV7-9 and TRBJ2-7, with a weak D call TRBD2 (7 bases). Trimming shortened V by 4 bases and J by 0 bases, and 13 bases separated the two germline ends. From germline, CDR1 is SEHNR and CDR2 FQNEAQ (reference sequence). This CDR3 has 15 amino acids. CDR3 amino acids: CASSSTAGASYEQYF. DNA for the CDR3: TGTGCCAGCAGCTCAACCGCGGGGGCCTCCTACGAGCAGTACTTC.

The chain links TRBV5-1 to TRBJ1-1, with D perhaps TRBD1 (5 bases). The ends were cut back, 5 bases at V and 1 base at J, with 15 bases in the middle. Germline lookup yields CDR1 SGHRS and CDR2 YFSETQ. The CDR3 has 15 amino acids. CDR3 DNA sequence: TGCGCCAGCAGTGTCCAGGGCTACGGGAACACTGAAGCTTTCTTT. As protein: CASSVQGYGNTEAFF.

V usage is TRBV19 and J usage is TRBJ1-2, with 8 bases fitting TRBD1. The germline V gene encodes CDR1 LNHDA and CDR2 SQIVND (reference sequence). With V trimmed by 4 bases and J by 7 bases, 11 bases remained unmatched. This CDR3 contains 15 residues. The CDR3 region has the DNA TGTGCCAGTAGTACGCTCTCGGACAGGGCTGTTGGCTACACCTTC. This codes for CASSTLSDRAVGYTF.

This clone was seen a single time. The rearrangement links TRBV7-9 to TRBJ1-5; 12 bases are shared with TRBD1. The trim removed 1 base at V and 7 bases at J, leaving 5 bases unmatched. The germline V gene encodes CDR1 SEHNR and CDR2 FQNEAQ (reference sequence). The CDR3 is 16 residues long. The DNA for the CDR3 is TGTGCCAGCAGCTTAGTGGGGACAGGGGGCTTGCAGCCCCAGCATTTT. It yields the protein CASSLVGTGGLQPQHF.

The rearrangement links TRBV18 to TRBJ2-1; either TRBD1 or TRBD2 may fit D (5 bases each). The V gene's germline CDR1 is KGHSH and CDR2 LQKENI. The length of the CDR3 is 15 residues. V was shortened by 1 base and J by 3 bases, with 10 bases between the two germline ends. CDR3 in amino acids: CASSPRVGGYNEQFF. In DNA, the CDR3 is TGTGCCAGCTCACCACGGGTTGGGGGCTACAATGAGCAGTTCTTC.

The chain has TRBV7-2 and TRBJ2-7; tentative D call: TRBD2 (5 bases). The ends were cut back, 1 base at V and 3 bases at J, with 13 bases in the middle. The CDR3 has 15 amino acids. The germline CDR1 and CDR2 sequences are SGHTA and FQGNSA. The DNA for the CDR3 is TGTGCCAGCAGCTTAGGCGGGCCTCCGGGCTACGAGCAGTACTTC. Protein: CASSLGGPPGYEQYF.